This TCR beta chain came from a study of identical twins. Study-wide points: Within cord blood, abundant beta clonotypes carried fewer insertions, but memory repertoires showed no such trend.

This clonotype was observed a handful of times. Antigen: not known. The length of the CDR3 is 10 residues. Germline loops: CDR1 SQVTM, CDR2 ANQGSEA. TCRdb recomputed calls from the 5' RACE reads with MiXCR, one row per CDR3 protein. This sample has approximately 680,000 distinct CDR3 sequences; about 7% occur once, and the top ten carry 1.6%. The same data also went into a second study, on yellow fever vaccine responses in identical twins.

This sequence originates from a woman under 30 in good health. The source material was PBMCs. The V call is TRBV29-1, the J call TRBJ2-7; 7 bases map to TRBD2. CDR3 sequence (DNA): TGCGCAATCGGGGGGTACGAGCAGTACTTC. It specifies CAIGGYEQYF.